The rows below give T cell receptor beta chains drawn from one sample of a study of human T cells and chemical hapten exposure. Via MiXCR, TCRdb re-called the RACE reads, giving one row per CDR3 protein. In the table there are around 190,000 distinct CDR3 sequences, under 25% of which are singletons. The source was whole blood, collected in connection with sensitization to the hapten diphenylcyclopropenone (DPC). Every receptor here comes from a woman between 45 and 60 years old with alopecia areata. Some clones in this sample may be carry-over from other donors' samples. The CDR3 runs from the conserved cysteine through the conserved F or W.

v_call cdr3_aa
TRBV20-1 CSARTSGRSSREQYF
TRBV6-5 CASRPTGSNYGYTF
TRBV12-3/TRBV12-4 CASSSRDEQYF
TRBV10-3 CAISEAPGEYEQYF
TRBV3-1 CASSQDRRGGSDNEQFF
TRBV11-2 CASSPFRQSGTEAFF
TRBV5-4 CASSLPTGVREQYF
TRBV7-8 CASSTGRLAPVGELFF
TRBV5-1 CASSLAGQGPRALHF
TRBV3-1 CASSPEALGPYNEQFF
TRBV7-9 CASSPQGNTEAFF
TRBV3-1 CASSRGQGGAEAFF
TRBV20-1 CSGRGRLDTDTQYF
TRBV11-2 CASSPGITNTGELFF
TRBV27 CASYSLAGTPKPDTYNEQFF
TRBV5-1 CASREEPSTDTQYF
TRBV6-6 CASSPESRNTEAFF
TRBV11-3 CASSSFRTGATYEQYF
TRBV7-8 CASSLAPNLYEQFF
TRBV20-1 CSAPDKDTEAFF
TRBV10-2 CASSSGSYEQYF
TRBV10-3 CAISDRTSGWNEQFF
TRBV12-3/TRBV12-4 CASKGARMFF
TRBV29-1 CSVVGGQGATEAFF
TRBV9 CASSVGSDTGELFF
TRBV6-5 CASSQDRVRIGGEQYF
TRBV10-3 CAISGGSRPYEQYF
TRBV3-1 CASSHKIRSNGYTF
TRBV5-1 CASSGGTRDSKNIQYF
TRBV20-1 CSASLGQTYEQYF
TRBV29-1 CSANGLAGPQETQYF
TRBV6-1 CASSLKREFSEQFF
TRBV6-6 CASSPDRGRPHEQYF
TRBV12-3/TRBV12-4 CASSLSRANTEAFF
TRBV4-2 CASSQEPALEQYF
TRBV12-3/TRBV12-4 CASSLGGNGNTIYF
TRBV27 CASGTLHRGMNTEAFF
TRBV9 CASSVASGRMNTGELFF
TRBV6-1 CASSETMTDTQYF
TRBV7-8 CASSTYREGTEAFF